Below, 18 T cell receptor beta chains from the same sample are listed, as sequenced in a study of human T cells and chemical hapten exposure. In TCRdb, the RACE reads were re-called with MiXCR into one record per CDR3 protein. The sample holds 50,000 to 70,000 distinct CDR3 sequences, about 6% seen once. The time point denotes: healthy volunteer bleed at 6 weeks. Blood, whole and unfractionated, served as the source for total RNA extraction. The sequenced material came from whole blood. These receptors came from a female donor in good health. Some clones in this sample may be carry-over from other donors' samples.

This clonotype was recorded at least ten times. The rearrangement links TRBV6-5 to TRBJ1-1; TRBD1 agrees at 8 bases. Germline-derived CDR1 and CDR2 are MNHEY and SVGAGI. J gave up 5 bases and V 7 bases, and 9 bases lay outside the gene matches. CDR3 size: 14 residues. This chain's CDR3 is CASKSGQGGTEAFF. The CDR3 DNA sequence: TGTGCCAGCAAATCTGGACAGGGAGGAACTGAAGCTTTCTTT.

The table lists this clonotype with many counts. This sequence joins TRBV6-5 and TRBJ2-7; 10 bases are a match to TRBD2. The CDR3 is 18 residues long. V lost 8 bases to trimming and J lost 4 bases; unmatched junction nucleotides: 20. Per germline, CDR1 MNHEY and CDR2 SVGAGI. For the CDR3, the DNA is TGTGCCAGCCATAGCGGGAGGATGAGCCGTACGGGGTTTTACGAGCAGTACTTC. This gives the protein CASHSGRMSRTGFYEQYF.

This clonotype appeared a few times. The CDR3 reads CASSDGRESRVHEQYF. Here the CDR3 DNA reads TGTGCCAGCAGTGACGGACGAGAAAGTAGGGTCCACGAGCAGTACTTC. The gene calls are TRBV25-1 and TRBJ2-7, with D unclear. The CDR3 is made up of 16 amino acids. V dropped 3 bases and J dropped 5 bases, with 20 bases sitting between them. Germline CDR1 is MGHDK and CDR2 is SYGVNS.

This clonotype was observed at least ten times. This chain connects TRBV28 to TRBJ2-3; D may be TRBD2 (7 bases). Per the germline V gene, CDR1 is MDHEN and CDR2 is SYDVKM. V was clipped by 3 bases and J by 3 bases, with 10 bases between them. This CDR3 contains 14 residues. CDR3 loop: CASSLGGQTDTQYF. CDR3 DNA: TGTGCCAGCAGTTTGGGGGGGCAGACAGATACGCAGTATTTT.

Ten or more counts support this clonotype. The chain recombines TRBV28 with TRBJ1-4, with D unresolved. Trimming removed 3 bases at V and 4 bases at J, with 9 bases between. Germline V gives CDR1 MDHEN, CDR2 SYDVKM. This CDR3 contains 14 residues. CDR3 loop: CASSFLRSNEKLFF. The CDR3 DNA reads TGTGCCAGCAGTTTTCTGCGGAGTAATGAAAAACTGTTTTTT.

This clonotype occurred many times. V usage is TRBV20-1 and J usage is TRBJ1-5; D possibly corresponds to TRBD1 (5 bases). Trimming stripped 0 bases from V and 3 bases from J, with 15 bases between. Germline CDR1 is DFQATT and CDR2 is SNEGSKA (reference sequence). The CDR3 has 16 residues. The CDR3 sequence: CSARDVGQGDNQPQHF. CDR3 in DNA: TGCAGTGCTAGAGATGTAGGCCAGGGCGACAATCAGCCCCAGCATTTT.

This clonotype has a count of ten or more. V usage is TRBV20-1 and J usage is TRBJ2-7; 7 bases map to TRBD2. The CDR3 covers 14 residues. Per the germline V gene, CDR1 is DFQATT and CDR2 is SNEGSKA (reference sequence). V trimming: 5 bases; J trimming: 1 base; junction bases outside the gene matches: 8. This CDR3 reads CSARGVRTSYEQYF. The DNA for the CDR3 is TGCAGTGCTCGGGGGGTAAGGACATCCTACGAGCAGTACTTC.

This clonotype was seen many times. The junction departs from the called germline gene at one end, perhaps through a read error. This chain uses TRBV28 with TRBJ2-3; possibly TRBD2 for D (6 bases). CDR1 is MDHEN and CDR2 is SYDVKM in the germline V gene. The CDR3 runs 15 residues. In DNA, the CDR3 is TGTGCCAGCAGTTTGACGGCGGGGAGTTGCGATAGGCAGTATTTT. This translates into CASSLTAGSCDRQYF.

The chain joins TRBV12-3 or TRBV12-4 to TRBJ1-2; D call uncertain. This CDR3 comprises 13 residues. V lost 3 bases and J lost 7, with 12 bases in between. The CDR3 sequence: CASSFSRASGYTF. The CDR3 DNA sequence: TGTGCCAGCAGTTTCTCGAGGGCATCTGGCTACACCTTC.

This clonotype came up many times. V gene TRBV6-4 combines with J gene TRBJ2-3, with D possibly being TRBD1 (6 bases). CDR1 and CDR2 (germline): MRHNA, SNTAGT. The CDR3 loop spans 14 amino acids. Deletions cut 4 bases from V and 2 bases from J, with 10 bases between. CDR3 protein: CASSAGDDTDTQYF. In DNA form, the CDR3 reads TGTGCCAGCAGTGCAGGGGACGACACAGATACGCAGTATTTT.

This chain joins TRBV6-6 and TRBJ2-1; perhaps TRBD2 as D (6 bases). CDR1 is MNHNY, CDR2 SVGAGI, per germline (reference sequence). The germline V and J ends were trimmed by 0 bases and 9 bases, with 24 bases remaining between them. This CDR3 contains 18 residues. Here the CDR3 reads CASSYSRWREEVYGEQFF. CDR3 nucleotides: TGTGCCAGCAGTTACTCCCGATGGCGGGAAGAGGTATACGGTGAGCAGTTCTTC.

This clonotype was counted at least ten times. The gene calls are TRBV5-5 and TRBJ1-1; maybe TRBD1 (5 bases). Germline CDR1 SGHKS, CDR2 YYEKEE (reference sequence). The CDR3 contains 15 residues. V was trimmed by 4 bases and J by 6 bases, leaving 19 bases between them. DNA for the CDR3: TGTGCCAGCAGCCCGGGGGAGTCTCAGTGGGCTGAAGCTTTCTTT. It codes for CASSPGESQWAEAFF.

This sequence joins TRBV28 and TRBJ2-4; 8 bases are shared with TRBD2. With 2 bases clipped from V and 3 bases from J, the junction kept 6 bases outside the gene matches. Per germline, CDR1 MDHEN and CDR2 SYDVKM. The CDR3 spans 16 residues. This CDR3 reads CASSLKVLADKNIQYF. CDR3 DNA sequence: TGTGCCAGCAGTTTAAAGGTACTAGCGGACAAAAACATTCAGTACTTC.

This clonotype occurred many times. V is TRBV12-3 or TRBV12-4 and J is TRBJ2-6, with TRBD2 matching over 7 bases. V gave up 6 bases and J gave up 0 bases; unmatched junction bases: 8. The CDR3 totals 17 residues. This CDR3 reads CASRPREDDSGANVLTF. As DNA, the CDR3 is TGTGCCAGCAGACCCCGGGAGGACGACTCTGGGGCCAACGTCCTGACTTTC.

The rearrangement joins TRBV12-3 or TRBV12-4 to TRBJ1-5; 7 bases line up with TRBD1. The V segment lost 4 bases and the J segment 4 bases; nucleotides outside the gene matches: 4. The CDR3 contains 14 residues. CDR3 amino acids: CASSYGTENQPQHF. For the CDR3, the DNA is TGTGCCAGCAGTTACGGGACAGAAAATCAGCCCCAGCATTTT.

There are many counts of this clonotype. V is TRBV18 and J is TRBJ1-5; D gene uncertain. V was trimmed by 6 bases and J by 4 bases, leaving 10 bases between them. Germline loops: CDR1 KGHSH, CDR2 LQKENI. This CDR3 has 13 amino acids. The CDR3, as DNA: TGTGCCAGCTCGCGTTACATGAATCAGCCCCAGCATTTT. It yields the protein CASSRYMNQPQHF.

The J gene is TRBJ1-4, the V gene TRBV27, with D unclear. CDR3 length: 15 amino acids. Germline V lookup: CDR1 MNHEY, CDR2 SMNVEV (reference sequence). Trimming removed 6 bases from V and 4 bases from J, with 15 bases in between. The CDR3 region has the DNA TGTGCCAGCAGCCGGGTCCAACCGCTTAATGAAAAACTGTTTTTT. It specifies CASSRVQPLNEKLFF.

The rearrangement uses TRBV20-1 and TRBJ2-1, with TRBD2 identical over 7 bases. The junction had 10 bases not matched to a gene; V was cut back by 0 bases and J by 8 bases. The CDR3 consists of 15 residues. The germline V gene encodes CDR1 DFQATT and CDR2 SNEGSKA (reference sequence). The CDR3 DNA follows: TGCAGTGCTAGAGATCTGGGGACTAATCCCCATGAGCAGTTCTTC. Translating it yields CSARDLGTNPHEQFF.